This record looks at one T cell receptor beta chain sequence and its context. Within the sample, other DNA sequences also encode this same CDR3. The data were obtained in a study of blood T cell repertoires in COVID-19. In the study overall: PBMCs, B-cell-depleted T cells, or T cells were the source of the cDNA or gDNA that made up the material.

Everyone who took part was about 18 to 90 years old, and they came from about 25 US areas. Clinical history reported by participants formed the basis on which cohorts were assigned. In the authors' methods: Amplification with reference gene primers provided the estimates of nucleated cell counts. The table came from immunoSEQ multiplex PCR; TCRdb's copy has only in-frame clones and leaves some out. The V and J calls and the clone size are those of that table, but D and trimming were determined from the DNA. The sample has approximately 220,000 clones, around 84% seen once. V dropped 4 bases and J dropped 1; count of bases not matched to a gene: 0. Germline lookup yields CDR1 SQVTM and CDR2 ANQGSEA. The CDR3 is 12 amino acids.

Sequencing input: PBMCs or T cells enriched from blood (not recorded which). The V gene is TRBV29-1, the J gene TRBJ1-2; 7 nucleotides agree with TRBD1. The sequence derives from a man aged 40-55 years who had recovered from COVID-19. The CDR3 region has the DNA TGCAGCGTTGGACAGGGTAACTATGGCTACACCTTC. It encodes CSVGQGNYGYTF. The full variable domain, its missing parts supplied by reference TRBV29-1 and TRBJ1-2, is SAVISQKPSRDICQRGTSLTIQCQVDSQVTMMFWYRQQPGQSLTLIATANQGSEATYESGFVIDKFPISRPNLTFSTLTVSNMSPEDSSIYLCSVGQGNYGYTFGSGTRLTVV.